This T cell receptor beta chain was recorded in a study of T cells in Graves' hyperthyroidism and ophthalmopathy. Germline CDR1 ENHRY, CDR2 SYGVKD. The V gene end was trimmed by 3 bases and the J gene end by 4 bases; junction bases not matched to a gene: 5. The CDR3 runs to 15 residues. Hyperthyroidism of Graves' type that showed no ophthalmopathy progression within 18 months was stable. Patients aged 18 to 65 had newly diagnosed hyperthyroidism lasting under 2 months. Lactation, pregnancy, other autoimmune disease or uncontrolled infection led to exclusion of patients. General study points: Blood held most thyroid clonotypes expanded above 0.001 frequency.

A remark on this clonotype: Its antigen is undetermined.

Amplification of TCR beta CDR3 regions used RNA as the template. Initially, a first-round RT-PCR of the TCR CDR3 employed the HTBI primer set. TCRdb reprocessed the multiplex PCR reads via MiXCR and lists one record per CDR3 protein. The sample holds roughly 700,000 distinct CDR3 sequences, just over 35% seen once. The rearrangement joins TRBV10-3 to TRBJ1-2, with 10 bases that match TRBD1. This sequence originates from a woman between 35 and 50 years old with Graves' hyperthyroidism. The sequencing sample was made of blood. The CDR3, as DNA: TGTGCCATCAGTGACGGACAGGGGGTGTCCTATGGCTACACCTTC. Translating it yields CAISDGQGVSYGYTF.